The next 4 T cell receptor beta chains were all read from a single sample in a study of T cell responses to AZD1222 COVID-19 vaccine. The repertoire was sequenced with immunoSEQ multiplex PCR; TCRdb's copy has only in-frame clones and lacks some. This sample has roughly 150,000 clones; 92% occur once, and the top ten carry more than 3.5%. The sample was peripheral blood, taken on day 0 of AZD1222 vaccination. These receptors were taken from an adult in good health.

The rearrangement joins TRBV25-1 to TRBJ1-1, with no clear D. CDR1 is MGHDK, CDR2 SYGVNS, per germline. V was clipped by 6 bases and J by 6 bases, with 14 bases between them. The CDR3 totals 13 residues. CDR3 loop: CASSRKARAEAFF. CDR3 bases: TGTGCCAGCAGCAGAAAGGCTCGAGCTGAAGCTTTCTTT.

V usage is TRBV5-6 and J usage is TRBJ2-7; TRBD2 matches 11 bases. Germline lookup yields CDR1 SGHDT and CDR2 YYEEEE. V shed 3 bases and J 12 bases; nucleotides not matched to a gene: 11. The CDR3 is made up of 14 amino acids. CDR3 in amino acids: CASSYSGRAPTPYF. The CDR3, as DNA: TGTGCCAGCAGCTATAGCGGGAGGGCTCCAACCCCGTACTTC. Variable domain in full (rest from reference TRBV5-6 and TRBJ2-7): DAGVTQSPTHLIKTRGQQVTLRCSPKSGHDTVSWYQQALGQGPQFIFQYYEEEERQRGNFPDRFSGHQFPNYSSELNVNALLLGDSALYLCASSYSGRAPTPYFGPGTRLTVT.

This chain joins TRBV21-1 and TRBJ1-6; the table's TRBD1 call for D was not verified on the DNA. TRBV21-1 is designated a pseudogene. The CDR3 runs to 18 residues. Written as DNA, the CDR3 is TGTGCCAGCAGCAAAGAGGGGGGACAGGGGGCGGAAAATTCACCCCTCCACTTT. It translates to CASSKEGGQGAENSPLHF.

The CDR3, as DNA: TGCGCCAGCAGCTTGGGAAGTGTGCCAAACAATGAGCAGTTCTTC. Its translation is CASSLGSVPNNEQFF. This chain joins TRBV5-1 and TRBJ2-1; unclear D gene. This CDR3 is built from 15 residues. Trimming removed 0 bases at V and 5 bases at J, with 12 bases between. The germline gives CDR1 SGHRS, CDR2 YFSETQ.